One TCR beta chain is described in this entry. The data are from a study of blood T cell repertoires in COVID-19. Study in general: COVID-19 samples collected from the United States, Italy and Spain covered acute and convalescent phases. Sample material is recorded as cDNA or gDNA derived from T cells, B-cell-depleted T cells, or PBMCs.

The authors' processing: Scientists estimated how many nucleated cells there were by amplifying reference gene primers. Here immunoSEQ multiplex PCR was the method, and the copy in TCRdb shows in-frame clones only, minus some. That table is the source of V, J and clone size, and D and trimming were worked out from the DNA. The data hold 150,000 to 180,000 clones, with around 84% observed a single time. The CDR3 totals 14 residues. V was trimmed by 2 bases and J by 0 bases, leaving 8 bases between them. CDR1 is SGHVS, CDR2 FQNEAQ, per germline. J is TRBJ2-7 and V is TRBV7-8; D not certain. The sequenced sample consisted of peripheral blood. The receptor was isolated from an older man with acute or convalescent COVID-19. The CDR3 protein is CASSLRVSSYEQYV. Written as DNA, the CDR3 is TGTGCCAGCAGCTTAAGAGTGAGCTCCTACGAGCAGTACGTC.